Sequencing of this T cell receptor (beta chain) was carried out in a study of T cells after yellow fever vaccination. At the level of the study: EM, EMRA, CM and Tscm memory subsets were separated by sorting (using CD3, CD45RA, CCR7 and CD95).

This clonotype was detected many times. V dropped 3 bases and J dropped 6 bases, with 9 bases sitting between them. The CDR3 contains 12 residues. CDR1 is SGHTA, CDR2 FQGNSA, per germline. They built TCR cDNA with 5'RACE template switching, a step that put in a universal primer site and UMIs. TCRdb re-called the 5' RACE reads through MiXCR, storing one row per CDR3 protein. The data contain 20,000 to 25,000 distinct CDR3 sequences, 3.4% of them seen just once; the ten biggest clones take up roughly 0.9%. The chain combines TRBV7-2 with TRBJ2-7; a possible D gene is TRBD2 (6 bases). The sequence came from a man younger than 35 who received the YFV17D yellow fever vaccine. Sample: PBMCs, either bulk or a sorted T-cell subset (CD4+, CD8+, memory, or dextramer-sorted; not recorded which), taken approximately 47 days after the first yellow fever vaccination. The CDR3 here is CASSFRAGEQYV. CDR3 sequence (DNA): TGTGCCAGCAGCTTCCGAGCGGGCGAGCAGTACGTC.